These 18 T cell receptor beta chains were sequenced from one sample in a study of immune evolution from preneoplasia to lung adenocarcinoma. TCRdb's copy holds only in-frame clones and misses some; the assay was immunoSEQ multiplex PCR. The sample contains 4,000 to 5,500 clones, 70% to 85% of which appear only once. Specimen: FFPE minimally invasive lung adenocarcinoma tissue. These receptors were collected from a person aged 50 or older with lung adenocarcinoma.

V is TRBV6-5 and J is TRBJ2-7, with 9 bases identical to TRBD1. The CDR3 runs to 14 residues. Germline trimming cut 5 bases from V and 0 bases from J; bases unmatched to any gene: 2. CDR1 and CDR2 from the germline V gene are MNHEY and SVGAGI. In DNA form, the CDR3 reads TGTGCCAGCAGTAGACAGGGGGGCTCCTACGAGCAGTACTTC. Protein sequence: CASSRQGGSYEQYF.

The chain couples TRBV10-1 to TRBJ2-1; weak D call: TRBD1 (6 bases). CDR1 is WNHNN and CDR2 is SYGVQD in the germline V gene (reference sequence). The CDR3 is 14 amino acids. Trimming removed 6 bases from V and 0 bases from J, with 9 bases in between. CDR3 sequence: CASSPDSSYNEQFF. CDR3 DNA sequence: TGCGCCAGCAGCCCGGACAGCTCCTACAATGAGCAGTTCTTC.

The chain couples TRBV5-1 to TRBJ1-1; tentative D call: TRBD1 (5 bases). Trimming shortened V by 0 bases and J by 4 bases, and 13 bases separated the two germline ends. This CDR3 spans 15 amino acids. CDR1 SGHRS and CDR2 YFSETQ come from the germline V gene. The CDR3 DNA follows: TGCGCCAGCAGCTTGGTGGTCGGGGGTGGCACTGAAGCTTTCTTT. Its protein product is CASSLVVGGGTEAFF.

The genes are TRBV5-4 and TRBJ2-1, with TRBD1 matching 12 bases. The junction had 14 bases not matched to a gene; V was cut back by 4 bases and J by 3 bases. CDR1 and CDR2 from the germline V gene are SGHNT and YYREEE (reference sequence). There are 19 residues in the CDR3. The CDR3: CASSPGPGTGGAGYNEQFF. The CDR3 DNA follows: TGTGCCAGCAGCCCAGGTCCCGGGACAGGGGGCGCGGGCTACAATGAGCAGTTCTTC.

The chain joins TRBV27 to TRBJ2-7; D not resolved. CDR3 length: 13 amino acids. Germline CDR1 is MNHEY and CDR2 is SMNVEV (reference sequence). V dropped 5 bases and J dropped 5 bases, with 13 bases sitting between them. The chain's CDR3 is CASSGDNPNEQYF. The CDR3 DNA is TGTGCCAGCAGTGGAGATAACCCAAACGAGCAGTACTTC.

The chain couples TRBV7-2 to TRBJ2-7, with 9 bases that match TRBD2. Germline CDR1 SGHTA, CDR2 FQGNSA. Trimming at V came to 4 bases and at J to 7 bases, leaving 8 bases not matched to a gene. This CDR3 is built from 14 residues. The CDR3 spells CASSSRGGGREQYF. The CDR3 nucleotides are TGTGCCAGCAGCTCCCGCGGGGGGGGGCGTGAGCAGTACTTC.

In DNA form, the CDR3 reads TGCAGCGTGATGGGACTCATGAACACCGGGGAGCTGTTTTTT. Translating gives CSVMGLMNTGELFF. The chain recombines TRBV29-1 with TRBJ2-2; possible D gene TRBD2, 6 bases. Germline V gene data show CDR1 as SQVTM and CDR2 as ANQGSEA. The CDR3 sequence is 14 residues long. Between the trimmed V and J ends, which lost 6 bases and 1 base, there was a span of 12 bases.

The chain links TRBV18 to TRBJ2-7, with 8 positions matching TRBD1. The CDR3 runs to 13 residues. Germline trimming cut 6 bases from V and 5 bases from J; bases unmatched to any gene: 6. Germline loops: CDR1 KGHSH, CDR2 LQKENI. The CDR3 protein is CASSEGQGNEQYF. DNA for the CDR3: TGTGCCAGCTCGGAAGGACAGGGTAACGAGCAGTACTTC.

The chain recombines TRBV10-2 with TRBJ2-7; TRBD2 might be the D (5 bases). The CDR3 has 13 amino acids. V lost 5 bases and J lost 4, with 12 bases in between. The germline V gene has CDR1 WSHSY and CDR2 SAAADI. For the CDR3, the DNA is TGCGCCAGCAGTTCCGGGATCGGGTACGAGCAGTACTTC. Amino acids: CASSSGIGYEQYF.

The chain joins TRBV9 to TRBJ2-2; D unclear. The germline V gene encodes CDR1 SGDLS and CDR2 YYNGEE. This CDR3 contains 11 residues. The V gene lost 5 bases and the J gene lost 8 bases, with 7 bases spanning the gap. This CDR3 reads CASRPCGELFF. The DNA of the CDR3 is TGTGCCAGCAGGCCTTGTGGGGAGCTGTTTTTT. Full variable domain (missing parts from reference TRBV9 and TRBJ2-2): DSGVTQTPKHLITATGQRVTLRCSPRSGDLSVYWYQQSLDQGLQFLIQYYNGEERAKGNILERFSAQQFPDLHSELNLSSLELGDSALYFCASRPCGELFFGEGSRLTVL.

In this sample, this clone turned up a few times. The chain employs TRBV27 and TRBJ2-1; 7 bases are shared with TRBD2. This CDR3 is 16 amino acids long. Trimming at V came to 4 bases and at J to 8 bases, leaving 14 bases not matched to a gene. Germline CDR1 MNHEY, CDR2 SMNVEV (reference sequence). The CDR3 DNA reads as TGTGCCAGCAGTTCCCCTAGGGCGGGGGTTATCGATGAGCAGTTCTTC. Translation: CASSSPRAGVIDEQFF.

V is TRBV30 and J is TRBJ1-3, with D tentatively TRBD1 (5 bases). CDR3 length equals 15 residues. V was trimmed by 4 bases and J by 2 bases, leaving 15 bases between them. The germline CDR1 and CDR2 sequences are GTSNPN and SVGIG (reference sequence). CDR3 DNA: TGTGCCTGGACACGTGGGGCAGAGACTGGAAACACCATATATTTT. Translation gives CAWTRGAETGNTIYF.

The chain uses TRBV19 and TRBJ2-3, with 8 bases aligning to TRBD2. The CDR3 is 13 amino acids. V was pared by 4 bases and J by 4 bases, with 1 base of the junction left unmatched. Germline V gene lookup returns CDR1 LNHDA and CDR2 SQIVND (reference sequence). The CDR3 protein is CASSKGLADTQYF. The CDR3 nucleotides read TGTGCCAGTAGTAAGGGACTAGCAGATACGCAGTATTTT. Based on the CDR3 plus reference TRBV19 and TRBJ2-3, the full variable domain is DGGITQSPKYLFRKEGQNVTLSCEQNLNHDAMYWYRQDPGQGLRLIYYSQIVNDFQKGDIAEGYSVSREKKESFPLTVTSAQKNPTAFYLCASSKGLADTQYFGPGTRLTVL.

The rearrangement joins TRBV6-4 to TRBJ2-3; TRBD1 matches 7 bases. Germline values: CDR1 MRHNA, CDR2 SNTAGT. The CDR3 extends over 13 amino acids. V lost 5 bases to trimming and J lost 12 bases; unmatched junction nucleotides: 11. CDR3 protein: CASSPTLQGTQYF. In DNA, the CDR3 is TGTGCCAGCAGTCCTACGTTACAGGGGACCCAGTATTTT.

The chain joins TRBV29-1 to TRBJ2-1, with 8 positions matching TRBD1. The V gene end was trimmed by 6 bases and the J gene end by 3 bases; junction bases not matched to a gene: 7. CDR3 size: 14 residues. Per the germline V gene, CDR1 is SQVTM and CDR2 is ANQGSEA. CDR3 region: CSVAGTGGYNEQFF. The DNA of the CDR3 is TGCAGCGTAGCCGGGACAGGAGGCTACAATGAGCAGTTCTTC.

The V call is TRBV10-2, the J call TRBJ2-3, with 8 bases that match TRBD2. Unmatched junction bases numbered 9, after V lost 0 bases and J lost 10 bases. The CDR3 has 15 residues. Germline V gene lookup returns CDR1 WSHSY and CDR2 SAAADI. The CDR3 bases are TGCGCCAGCAGTGAGTCGACTCGGGGGCGGGAGGCGCAGTATTTT. Its protein is CASSESTRGREAQYF.

The CDR3 DNA follows: TGTGCCAGCGCTCGGACTAGCGGGAGTTCGTACAATGAGCAGTTCTTC. The encoded protein is CASARTSGSSYNEQFF. This chain links TRBV18 with TRBJ2-1; the match to TRBD2 covers 13 bases. The length of the CDR3 is 16 residues. Unmatched junction bases numbered 8, after V lost 8 bases and J lost 4 bases. Germline V gene lookup returns CDR1 KGHSH and CDR2 LQKENI.

This clone was recorded a few times. The chain is built from TRBV6-1 and TRBJ2-5; the match to TRBD2 covers 7 bases. The CDR3 spans 14 residues. CDR1 and CDR2 (germline): MNHNS, SASEGT. V was clipped by 7 bases and J by 5 bases; unmatched bases: 10. The CDR3 loop reads CASNKDWRGETQYF. The DNA for the CDR3 is TGTGCCAGCAATAAGGACTGGCGGGGGGAGACCCAGTACTTC.